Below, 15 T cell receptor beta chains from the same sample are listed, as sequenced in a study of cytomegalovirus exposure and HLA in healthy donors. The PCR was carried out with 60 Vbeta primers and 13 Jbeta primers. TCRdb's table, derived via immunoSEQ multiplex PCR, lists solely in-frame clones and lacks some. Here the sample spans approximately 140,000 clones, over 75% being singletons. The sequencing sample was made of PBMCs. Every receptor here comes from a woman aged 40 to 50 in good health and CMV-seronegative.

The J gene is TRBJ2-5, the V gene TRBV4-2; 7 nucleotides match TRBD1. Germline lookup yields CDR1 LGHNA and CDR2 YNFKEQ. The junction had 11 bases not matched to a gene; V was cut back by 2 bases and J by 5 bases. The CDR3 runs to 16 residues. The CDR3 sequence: CASSQSGRGRGETQYF. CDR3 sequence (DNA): TGTGCCAGCAGCCAAAGTGGTAGGGGGCGCGGGGAGACCCAGTACTTC.

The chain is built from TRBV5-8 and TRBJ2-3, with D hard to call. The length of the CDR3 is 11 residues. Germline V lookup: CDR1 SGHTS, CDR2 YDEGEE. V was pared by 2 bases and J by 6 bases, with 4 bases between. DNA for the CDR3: TGTGCCAGCAGCTTTCAGGATACGCAGTATTTT. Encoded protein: CASSFQDTQYF.

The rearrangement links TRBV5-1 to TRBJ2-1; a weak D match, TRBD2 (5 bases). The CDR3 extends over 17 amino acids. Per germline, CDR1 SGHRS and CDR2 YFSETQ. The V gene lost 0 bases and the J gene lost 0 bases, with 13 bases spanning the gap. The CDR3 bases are TGCGCCAGCAGCTTGGCGGTACGTCGGGGCTCCTACAATGAGCAGTTCTTC. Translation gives CASSLAVRRGSYNEQFF.

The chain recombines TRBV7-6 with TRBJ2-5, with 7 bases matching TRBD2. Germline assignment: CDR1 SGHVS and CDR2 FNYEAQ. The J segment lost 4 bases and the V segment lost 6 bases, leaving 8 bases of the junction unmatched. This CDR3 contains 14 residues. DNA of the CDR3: TGTGCCAGCAGTACGACTAGCCCTAGAGAGACCCAGTACTTC. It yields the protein CASSTTSPRETQYF.

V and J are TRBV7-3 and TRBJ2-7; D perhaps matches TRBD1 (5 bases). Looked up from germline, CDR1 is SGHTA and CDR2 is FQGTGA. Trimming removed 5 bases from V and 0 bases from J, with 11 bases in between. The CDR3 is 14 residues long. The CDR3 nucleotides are TGTGCCAGCAGCCAAAACCAGGGCTCCTACGAGCAGTACTTC. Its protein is CASSQNQGSYEQYF.

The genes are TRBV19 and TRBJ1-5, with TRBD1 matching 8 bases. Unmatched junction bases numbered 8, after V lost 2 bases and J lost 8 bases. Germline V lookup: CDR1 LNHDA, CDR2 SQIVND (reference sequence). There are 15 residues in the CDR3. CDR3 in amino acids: CASSIPAGGKKPQHF. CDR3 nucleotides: TGTGCCAGTAGTATACCCGCAGGGGGCAAGAAGCCCCAGCATTTT.

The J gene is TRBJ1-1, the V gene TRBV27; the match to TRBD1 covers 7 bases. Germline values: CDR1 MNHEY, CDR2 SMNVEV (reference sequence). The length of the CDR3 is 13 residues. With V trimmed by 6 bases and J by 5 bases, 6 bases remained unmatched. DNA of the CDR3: TGTGCCAGCAGCACCACAGGGGTTACTGAAGCTTTCTTT. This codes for CASSTTGVTEAFF.

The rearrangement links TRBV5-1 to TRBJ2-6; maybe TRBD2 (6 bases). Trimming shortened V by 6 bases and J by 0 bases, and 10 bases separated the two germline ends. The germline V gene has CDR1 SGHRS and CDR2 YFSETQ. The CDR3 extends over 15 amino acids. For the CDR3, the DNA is TGCGCCAGCAAGGAGGGAAGCTCTGGGGCCAACGTCCTGACTTTC. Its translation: CASKEGSSGANVLTF.

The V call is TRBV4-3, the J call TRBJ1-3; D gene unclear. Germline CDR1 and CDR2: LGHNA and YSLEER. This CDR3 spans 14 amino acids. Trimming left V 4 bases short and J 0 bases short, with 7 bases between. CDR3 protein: CASSPDFSGNTIYF. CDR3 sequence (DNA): TGCGCCAGCAGCCCCGACTTCTCTGGAAACACCATATATTTT.

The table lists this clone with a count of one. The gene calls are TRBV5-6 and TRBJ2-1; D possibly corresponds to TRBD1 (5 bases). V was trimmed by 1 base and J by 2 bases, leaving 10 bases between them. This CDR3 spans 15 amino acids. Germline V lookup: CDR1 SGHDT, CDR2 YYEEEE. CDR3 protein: CASSLSQGPYNEQFF. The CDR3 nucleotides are TGTGCCAGCAGCTTGTCTCAGGGCCCCTACAATGAGCAGTTCTTC.

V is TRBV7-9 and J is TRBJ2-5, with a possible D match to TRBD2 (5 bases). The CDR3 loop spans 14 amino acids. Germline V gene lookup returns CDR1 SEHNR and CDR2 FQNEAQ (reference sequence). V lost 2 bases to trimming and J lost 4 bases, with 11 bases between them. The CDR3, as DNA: TGTGCCAGCAGCTTAAACCCGGGGAGAGAGACCCAGTACTTC. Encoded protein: CASSLNPGRETQYF.

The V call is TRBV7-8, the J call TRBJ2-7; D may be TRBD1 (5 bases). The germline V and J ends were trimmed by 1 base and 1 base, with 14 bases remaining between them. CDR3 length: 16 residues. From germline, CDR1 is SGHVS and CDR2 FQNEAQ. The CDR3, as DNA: TGTGCCAGCAGCTTAGGTGGCAGGGTGGCATCCTACGAGCAGTACTTC. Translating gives CASSLGGRVASYEQYF.

The CDR3 reads CASSLSGNTEAFF. Here the CDR3 DNA reads TGTGCCAGCAGCTTATCGGGGAACACTGAAGCTTTCTTT. V and J are TRBV7-9 and TRBJ1-1; unclear D gene. With 2 bases removed from V and 1 base from J, the gap between germline ends came to 5 bases. Germline lookup yields CDR1 SEHNR and CDR2 FQNEAQ (reference sequence). This CDR3 has 13 residues. Variable domain in full (rest from reference TRBV7-9 and TRBJ1-1): DTGVSQNPRHKITKRGQNVTFRCDPISEHNRLYWYRQTLGQGPEFLTYFQNEAQLEKSRLLSDRFSAERPKGSFSTLEIQRTEQGDSAMYLCASSLSGNTEAFFGQGTRLTVV.

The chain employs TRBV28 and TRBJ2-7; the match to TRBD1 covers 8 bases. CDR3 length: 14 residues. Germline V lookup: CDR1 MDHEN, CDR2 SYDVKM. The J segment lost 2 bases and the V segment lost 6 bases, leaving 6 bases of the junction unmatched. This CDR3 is CASSPGQGPYEQYF. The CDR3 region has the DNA TGTGCCAGCAGCCCTGGACAGGGCCCCTACGAGCAGTACTTC.

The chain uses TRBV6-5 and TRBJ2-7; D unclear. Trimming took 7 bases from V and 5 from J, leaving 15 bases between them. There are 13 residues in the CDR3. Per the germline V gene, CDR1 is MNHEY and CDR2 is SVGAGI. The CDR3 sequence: CASKTTVGHEQYF. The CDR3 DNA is TGTGCCAGCAAGACAACCGTTGGCCACGAGCAGTACTTC.